Presented here are 12 T cell receptor beta chains from one specimen sequenced in a study of shared clonotypes between healthy human individuals (dated by TCRdb to about 2020). The library was generated by the immunoSEQ multiplex PCR assay. This immuneACCESS table, as held by TCRdb, lists in-frame sequences with V and J called but not all clones. Of the missing ones, under half trace to an unresolved V gene in checked studies; the others have no known cause. The sample includes a few million clones, with more than 80% observed a single time. 0.13% to 0.15% of the sample is taken by the ten largest. Sequencing input: naive CD4+ T cells sorted from blood. The intended sense of this specimen's cell subset or site label: CD45RA+ positively selected. The receptors shown here come from a man aged 18 to 30 in good health.

The rearrangement joins TRBV5-1 to TRBJ1-1; the D is unclear. The V end lost 4 bases, the J end lost 1 base, and 14 bases lay between the germline ends. CDR3 length equals 15 residues. The germline CDR1 and CDR2 sequences are SGHRS and YFSETQ. Here the CDR3 DNA reads TGCGCCAGCAGCCCCGAACCCCCGGGGAACACTGAAGCTTTCTTT. It yields the protein CASSPEPPGNTEAFF.

The chain links TRBV25-1 to TRBJ2-1; 9 nucleotides match TRBD1. Per the germline V gene, CDR1 is MGHDK and CDR2 is SYGVNS. This CDR3 contains 14 residues. The CDR3 spells CSTQGGQGYNEQFF. In nucleotides, the CDR3 is TGTTCCACCCAAGGGGGACAGGGTTACAATGAGCAGTTCTTC.

This clone was counted a single time. The genes are TRBV13 and TRBJ2-1, with TRBD1 as a possible D gene (6 bases). The CDR3 sequence is 16 residues long. Trimming removed 4 bases from V and 7 bases from J, with 20 bases in between. Germline values: CDR1 PRHDT, CDR2 FYEKMQ (reference sequence). CDR3 amino acids: CASSYASRAGVNEQFF. The CDR3 bases are TGTGCCAGCAGCTACGCATCAAGGGCAGGGGTGAATGAGCAGTTCTTC.

J is TRBJ1-2 and V is TRBV18; no reliable D call. Germline V gene data show CDR1 as KGHSH and CDR2 as LQKENI. The CDR3 has 16 residues. V lost 2 bases to trimming and J lost 0 bases, with 13 bases between them. The CDR3 reads CASSPRTDPANYGYTF. As DNA, the CDR3 is TGTGCCAGCTCACCAAGGACGGACCCAGCTAACTATGGCTACACCTTC.

This clone showed up just once. The chain uses TRBV6-5 and TRBJ2-7; 8 bases match TRBD2. J gave up 3 bases and V 1 base, and 2 bases lay outside the gene matches. The germline V gene encodes CDR1 MNHEY and CDR2 SVGAGI. The CDR3 is made up of 14 amino acids. The CDR3 DNA follows: TGTGCCAGCAGTTACTTAAGCGGGAGCTACGAGCAGTACTTC. Amino acid sequence: CASSYLSGSYEQYF.

The chain is built from TRBV11-2 and TRBJ2-1, with TRBD2 identical over 12 bases. V lost 9 bases, J lost 6 bases, and 9 bases stayed unmatched. CDR3 length: 15 residues. Germline assignment: CDR1 SGHAT and CDR2 FQNNGV. The CDR3 DNA is TGTGCCAGTGTGAAGGTACTAGCGGGAGGCAATGAGCAGTTCTTC. Its protein product is CASVKVLAGGNEQFF. The whole variable domain, remainder taken from reference TRBV11-2 and TRBJ2-1, is EAGVAQSPRYKIIEKRQSVAFWCNPISGHATLYWYQQILGQGPKLLIQFQNNGVVDDSQLPKDRFSAERLKGVDSTLKIQPAKLEDSAVYLCASVKVLAGGNEQFFGPGTRLTVL.

V and J are TRBV9 and TRBJ2-1; D is unresolved. CDR1 is SGDLS, CDR2 YYNGEE, per germline. CDR3 length equals 15 residues. Trimming cost V 1 base and J 0 bases, with 8 bases left between them. The CDR3 spells CASSVLGNSYNEQFF. The CDR3 nucleotides read TGTGCCAGCAGCGTACTGGGGAACTCCTACAATGAGCAGTTCTTC. Drawing the rest from reference TRBV9 and TRBJ2-1, the complete variable domain is DSGVTQTPKHLITATGQRVTLRCSPRSGDLSVYWYQQSLDQGLQFLIQYYNGEERAKGNILERFSAQQFPDLHSELNLSSLELGDSALYFCASSVLGNSYNEQFFGPGTRLTVL.

The chain carries TRBV7-6 and TRBJ2-2, with a tentative D call TRBD2 (5 bases). Germline V lookup: CDR1 SGHVS, CDR2 FNYEAQ. This CDR3 has 14 residues. The V end lost 1 base, the J end lost 6 bases, and 9 bases lay between the germline ends. In DNA, the CDR3 is TGTGCCAGCAGCTTAGACGAGGGATCCGGGGAGCTGTTTTTT. This codes for CASSLDEGSGELFF.

J is TRBJ1-6 and V is TRBV9; D unresolved. Germline CDR1 is SGDLS and CDR2 is YYNGEE. The CDR3 is 14 residues long. With 2 bases removed from V and 6 bases from J, the gap between germline ends came to 9 bases. The CDR3 DNA is TGTGCCAGCAGCGTGATGGGTGGTAATTCACCCCTCCACTTT. Translation: CASSVMGGNSPLHF.

The chain couples TRBV27 to TRBJ1-2; TRBD1 matches 12 bases. CDR3 length equals 15 residues. V was pared by 7 bases and J by 5 bases, with 8 bases of the junction left unmatched. CDR1 and CDR2 (germline): MNHEY, SMNVEV (reference sequence). CDR3: CASKGQGAAWYGYTF. The CDR3 DNA reads TGTGCCAGCAAGGGACAGGGGGCAGCATGGTATGGCTACACCTTC.

The chain combines TRBV6-1 with TRBJ2-5, with 8 bases aligning to TRBD2. Germline CDR1 and CDR2: MNHNS and SASEGT. V dropped 8 bases and J dropped 5; count of bases not matched to a gene: 13. The CDR3 is made up of 15 amino acids. The CDR3 is CASVRSGGRSETQYF. The CDR3 DNA follows: TGTGCCAGCGTCAGGAGCGGGGGCCGGAGTGAGACCCAGTACTTC.

This clone was observed once. The chain is built from TRBV29-1 and TRBJ1-3, with 8 bases lining up with TRBD1. CDR1 and CDR2 from the germline V gene are SQVTM and ANQGSEA. CDR3 length: 14 amino acids. J gave up 6 bases and V 7 bases, and 11 bases lay outside the gene matches. CDR3 DNA: TGCAGCGCTAAACCAACAGGGGGAGCAAACACCATATATTTT. Its translation is CSAKPTGGANTIYF.